Listed here are 6 T cell receptor beta chains from one sample, sequenced in a study of CDR3 diversity in severe acne. TCRdb re-analysed the PCR reads in MiXCR, keeping a single row per CDR3 protein. The sample records tens of thousands of distinct CDR3 sequences, over 40% being singletons. Sequenced input: blood. The receptors were gathered from a male donor in good health, without acne.

V gene TRBV20-1 combines with J gene TRBJ2-1; TRBD2 matches at 14 bases. V lost 3 bases, J lost 1 base, and 11 bases stayed unmatched. The CDR3 runs 19 residues. CDR1 is DFQATT, CDR2 SNEGSKA, per germline (reference sequence). CDR3 sequence reads: CSARRTSGGTRGSYNEQFF. CDR3 DNA: TGCAGTGCTAGGAGGACTAGCGGGGGGACCCGGGGGTCCTACAATGAGCAGTTCTTC.

Only a few counts were recorded for this clonotype. The CDR3 sequence is CSVRTSANEKLFF. CDR3 bases: TGCAGCGTCCGGACCTCAGCTAATGAAAAACTGTTTTTT. The chain carries TRBV29-1 and TRBJ1-4, with D hard to call. The CDR3 contains 13 residues. The germline V gene has CDR1 SQVTM and CDR2 ANQGSEA. The V gene lost 6 bases and the J gene lost 3 bases, with 11 bases spanning the gap.

The V call is TRBV15, the J call TRBJ2-6; TRBD1 aligns across 8 bases. J gave up 2 bases and V 4 bases, and 1 base lay outside the gene matches. The CDR3 covers 15 residues. Germline V gene lookup returns CDR1 LNHNV and CDR2 YYDKDF (reference sequence). CDR3 loop: CATSTRGPGANVLTF. DNA of the CDR3: TGTGCCACCAGCACCAGGGGGCCTGGGGCCAACGTCCTGACTTTC.

V is TRBV20-1 and J is TRBJ2-3; D is possibly TRBD1 (7 bases). The CDR3 consists of 14 residues. Trimming shortened V by 6 bases and J by 2 bases, and 15 bases separated the two germline ends. Per the germline V gene, CDR1 is DFQATT and CDR2 is SNEGSKA (reference sequence). As DNA, the CDR3 is TGCAGTGCGCCGACAGGGACTTACACAGATACGCAGTATTTT. Its translation: CSAPTGTYTDTQYF.

This clonotype was observed a handful of times. The chain carries TRBV5-1 and TRBJ1-1; D is ambiguous. This CDR3 has 13 amino acids. Germline V gene data show CDR1 as SGHRS and CDR2 as YFSETQ. The V and J ends lost 4 bases and 0 bases respectively, with 7 bases between them. The CDR3 loop reads CASSVQVNTEAFF. CDR3 sequence (DNA): TGCGCCAGCAGCGTGCAGGTGAACACTGAAGCTTTCTTT.

In this sample, this clonotype is medium-sized (0.01 to 0.1%). The J gene is TRBJ1-4, the V gene TRBV24-1, with D perhaps matching TRBD1 (6 bases). This CDR3 is 16 amino acids long. Germline-derived CDR1 and CDR2 are KGHDR and SFDVKD. The ends were cut back, 2 bases at V and 8 bases at J, with 17 bases in the middle. The CDR3 region is CATSDSSQGTTEKLFF. For the CDR3, the DNA is TGTGCCACCAGTGATTCATCCCAAGGGACAACCGAAAAACTGTTTTTT.